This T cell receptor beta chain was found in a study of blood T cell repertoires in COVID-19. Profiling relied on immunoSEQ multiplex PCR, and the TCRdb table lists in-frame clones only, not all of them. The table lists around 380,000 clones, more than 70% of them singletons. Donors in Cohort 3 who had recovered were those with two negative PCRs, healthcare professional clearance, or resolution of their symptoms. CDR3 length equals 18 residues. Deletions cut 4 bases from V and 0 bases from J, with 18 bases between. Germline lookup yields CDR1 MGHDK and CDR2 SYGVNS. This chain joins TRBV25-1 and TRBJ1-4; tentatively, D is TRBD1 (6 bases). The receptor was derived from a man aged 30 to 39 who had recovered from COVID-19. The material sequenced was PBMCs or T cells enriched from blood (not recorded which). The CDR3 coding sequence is TGTGCCAGCAGTGGAGGAACGCAATACAGGGCAACTAATGAAAAACTGTTTTTT. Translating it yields CASSGGTQYRATNEKLFF.